The next 15 T cell receptor beta chains were all read from a single sample in a study of T cells after yellow fever vaccination. TCRdb itself ran the 5' RACE reads through MiXCR, one entry per CDR3 protein. The table includes 240,000 or so distinct CDR3 sequences, 6% to 7.5% detected once. The sequencing here drew on CD4+ T cells sorted from PBMCs, taken 15 days after the yellow fever booster vaccination. Receptors originate from a man aged 25-45 years who received the YFV17D yellow fever vaccine.

This clonotype was counted between two and nine times. The chain combines TRBV29-1 with TRBJ2-6; the D gene is possibly TRBD1 (6 bases). Per the germline V gene, CDR1 is SQVTM and CDR2 is ANQGSEA. V lost 6 bases and J lost 3, with 6 bases in between. This CDR3 spans 12 amino acids. CDR3 DNA sequence: TGCAGCGTCAGGGGTGGGGCCAACGTCCTGACTTTC. It encodes CSVRGGANVLTF.

In this sample, this clonotype turned up many times. The genes are TRBV5-8 and TRBJ2-2, with 7 positions matching TRBD2. From germline, CDR1 is SGHTS and CDR2 YDEGEE. Germline trimming cut 2 bases from V and 5 bases from J; bases unmatched to any gene: 6. The CDR3 is 15 residues long. The CDR3 DNA sequence: TGTGCCAGCAGCTTAGGCGGGAGAGGTACCGGGGAGCTGTTTTTT. Protein: CASSLGGRGTGELFF.

The table lists this clonotype with a few counts. The chain employs TRBV20-1 and TRBJ2-2; 8 bases are shared with TRBD2. The CDR3 has 16 amino acids. The V gene end was trimmed by 6 bases and the J gene end by 4 bases; junction bases not matched to a gene: 13. Germline CDR1 DFQATT, CDR2 SNEGSKA (reference sequence). The CDR3 reads CSAISTGGRSTGELFF. In nucleotides, the CDR3 is TGCAGTGCAATTTCTACGGGGGGGCGAAGCACCGGGGAGCTGTTTTTT.

This clonotype has more than one count but fewer than ten. The gene calls are TRBV4-2 and TRBJ2-3; no clear D gene. The V and J ends lost 0 bases and 2 bases respectively, with 3 bases between them. CDR1 is LGHNA, CDR2 YNFKEQ, per germline. The CDR3 length is 13 residues. CDR3 protein: CASSQDVTDTQYF. The DNA of the CDR3 is TGTGCCAGCAGCCAAGATGTCACAGATACGCAGTATTTT.

The chain has TRBV12-3 or TRBV12-4 and TRBJ1-6; no clear D gene. The V gene lost 4 bases and the J gene lost 5 bases, with 9 bases spanning the gap. This CDR3 comprises 14 residues. Written as DNA, the CDR3 is TGTGCCAGCAGTTACGGGAGGGATAATTCACCCCTCCACTTT. Translation: CASSYGRDNSPLHF.

The chain joins TRBV5-1 to TRBJ2-5, with a tentative D call TRBD1 (6 bases). CDR1 is SGHRS, CDR2 YFSETQ, per germline. The CDR3 consists of 14 residues. Trimming removed 0 bases from V and 5 bases from J, with 11 bases in between. The CDR3: CASSLDQGLETQYF. The CDR3 coding sequence is TGCGCCAGCAGCTTGGATCAGGGGTTGGAGACCCAGTACTTC.

The chain couples TRBV10-2 to TRBJ2-5, with D perhaps matching TRBD1 or TRBD2 (6 bases each). CDR3 length: 16 amino acids. Deletions cut 2 bases from V and 5 bases from J, with 18 bases between. CDR1 WSHSY and CDR2 SAAADI come from the germline V gene. Here the CDR3 reads CASSEVPGQRGETQYF. The CDR3 DNA sequence: TGCGCCAGCAGTGAGGTTCCGGGACAACGGGGGGAGACCCAGTACTTC.

This clonotype has just a few counts. The chain recombines TRBV28 with TRBJ2-7; unclear D gene. Germline V gene sequence: CDR1 MDHEN, CDR2 SYDVKM. The CDR3 extends over 12 amino acids. V dropped 7 bases and J dropped 2 bases, with 9 bases sitting between them. CDR3 sequence reads: CASMGRTYEQYF. The DNA for the CDR3 is TGTGCCAGCATGGGCAGGACCTACGAGCAGTACTTC.

CDR3 protein: CASSGGSGSGTDTQYF. CDR3 bases: TGCGCCAGCTCTGGTGGTAGCGGGAGTGGCACAGATACGCAGTATTTT. V gene TRBV5-1 combines with J gene TRBJ2-3, with 9 bases aligning to TRBD2. CDR3 length: 16 amino acids. Germline CDR1 SGHRS, CDR2 YFSETQ. Unmatched junction bases numbered 10, after V lost 7 bases and J lost 1 base.

This clonotype was seen at least ten times. This chain joins TRBV12-3 or TRBV12-4 and TRBJ2-5; 7 bases align to TRBD2. V was clipped by 9 bases and J by 5 bases; unmatched bases: 9. This CDR3 is built from 13 residues. CDR3 DNA sequence: TGTGCCAGTGGTGGCGGGAGTCGGGAGACCCAGTACTTC. It is translated as CASGGGSRETQYF.

The chain joins TRBV7-9 to TRBJ2-2, with D uncertain. Trimming cost V 5 bases and J 0 bases, with 10 bases left between them. The CDR3 runs 15 residues. Germline CDR1 is SEHNR and CDR2 is FQNEAQ (reference sequence). The CDR3 protein is CASSVQSANTGELFF. CDR3 nucleotides: TGTGCCAGCAGCGTCCAGTCCGCGAACACCGGGGAGCTGTTTTTT.

This chain joins TRBV4-3 and TRBJ2-3; 7 positions match TRBD1. V gave up 3 bases and J gave up 4 bases; unmatched junction bases: 7. This CDR3 contains 15 residues. CDR1 LGHNA and CDR2 YSLEER come from the germline V gene. In DNA, the CDR3 is TGCGCCAGCAGCCATGGACAGGTTAACGCAGATACGCAGTATTTT. Amino acids: CASSHGQVNADTQYF.

The table lists this clonotype with a few counts. The chain joins TRBV20-1 to TRBJ2-7; D may be TRBD1 or TRBD2 (5 bases each). This CDR3 is built from 17 residues. In germline, CDR1 is DFQATT, CDR2 SNEGSKA (reference sequence). V shed 1 base and J shed 3 bases, with 22 bases lying between them. CDR3 loop: CSARVGVEAARGYEQYF. CDR3 in DNA: TGCAGTGCTAGAGTTGGGGTTGAGGCGGCGAGGGGCTACGAGCAGTACTTC.

This clonotype was counted only a few times. The V gene is TRBV12-3 or TRBV12-4, the J gene TRBJ2-5, with D maybe TRBD1 (6 bases). The CDR3 sequence is 14 residues long. The V end was cut by 7 bases, the J end by 7 bases, with 19 bases between. This CDR3 reads CASTTQQGVGTQYF. CDR3 sequence (DNA): TGTGCCAGCACCACCCAACAGGGAGTTGGGACCCAGTACTTC.

At least ten counts were recorded for this clonotype. The V call is TRBV29-1, the J call TRBJ2-5; a possible D gene is TRBD1 (5 bases). From germline, CDR1 is SQVTM and CDR2 ANQGSEA. The CDR3 is 13 amino acids. V was trimmed by 4 bases and J by 4 bases, leaving 13 bases between them. The CDR3 region has the DNA TGCAGCGTTGCCAACTATCAGGGAGAGACCCAGTACTTC. Protein: CSVANYQGETQYF.